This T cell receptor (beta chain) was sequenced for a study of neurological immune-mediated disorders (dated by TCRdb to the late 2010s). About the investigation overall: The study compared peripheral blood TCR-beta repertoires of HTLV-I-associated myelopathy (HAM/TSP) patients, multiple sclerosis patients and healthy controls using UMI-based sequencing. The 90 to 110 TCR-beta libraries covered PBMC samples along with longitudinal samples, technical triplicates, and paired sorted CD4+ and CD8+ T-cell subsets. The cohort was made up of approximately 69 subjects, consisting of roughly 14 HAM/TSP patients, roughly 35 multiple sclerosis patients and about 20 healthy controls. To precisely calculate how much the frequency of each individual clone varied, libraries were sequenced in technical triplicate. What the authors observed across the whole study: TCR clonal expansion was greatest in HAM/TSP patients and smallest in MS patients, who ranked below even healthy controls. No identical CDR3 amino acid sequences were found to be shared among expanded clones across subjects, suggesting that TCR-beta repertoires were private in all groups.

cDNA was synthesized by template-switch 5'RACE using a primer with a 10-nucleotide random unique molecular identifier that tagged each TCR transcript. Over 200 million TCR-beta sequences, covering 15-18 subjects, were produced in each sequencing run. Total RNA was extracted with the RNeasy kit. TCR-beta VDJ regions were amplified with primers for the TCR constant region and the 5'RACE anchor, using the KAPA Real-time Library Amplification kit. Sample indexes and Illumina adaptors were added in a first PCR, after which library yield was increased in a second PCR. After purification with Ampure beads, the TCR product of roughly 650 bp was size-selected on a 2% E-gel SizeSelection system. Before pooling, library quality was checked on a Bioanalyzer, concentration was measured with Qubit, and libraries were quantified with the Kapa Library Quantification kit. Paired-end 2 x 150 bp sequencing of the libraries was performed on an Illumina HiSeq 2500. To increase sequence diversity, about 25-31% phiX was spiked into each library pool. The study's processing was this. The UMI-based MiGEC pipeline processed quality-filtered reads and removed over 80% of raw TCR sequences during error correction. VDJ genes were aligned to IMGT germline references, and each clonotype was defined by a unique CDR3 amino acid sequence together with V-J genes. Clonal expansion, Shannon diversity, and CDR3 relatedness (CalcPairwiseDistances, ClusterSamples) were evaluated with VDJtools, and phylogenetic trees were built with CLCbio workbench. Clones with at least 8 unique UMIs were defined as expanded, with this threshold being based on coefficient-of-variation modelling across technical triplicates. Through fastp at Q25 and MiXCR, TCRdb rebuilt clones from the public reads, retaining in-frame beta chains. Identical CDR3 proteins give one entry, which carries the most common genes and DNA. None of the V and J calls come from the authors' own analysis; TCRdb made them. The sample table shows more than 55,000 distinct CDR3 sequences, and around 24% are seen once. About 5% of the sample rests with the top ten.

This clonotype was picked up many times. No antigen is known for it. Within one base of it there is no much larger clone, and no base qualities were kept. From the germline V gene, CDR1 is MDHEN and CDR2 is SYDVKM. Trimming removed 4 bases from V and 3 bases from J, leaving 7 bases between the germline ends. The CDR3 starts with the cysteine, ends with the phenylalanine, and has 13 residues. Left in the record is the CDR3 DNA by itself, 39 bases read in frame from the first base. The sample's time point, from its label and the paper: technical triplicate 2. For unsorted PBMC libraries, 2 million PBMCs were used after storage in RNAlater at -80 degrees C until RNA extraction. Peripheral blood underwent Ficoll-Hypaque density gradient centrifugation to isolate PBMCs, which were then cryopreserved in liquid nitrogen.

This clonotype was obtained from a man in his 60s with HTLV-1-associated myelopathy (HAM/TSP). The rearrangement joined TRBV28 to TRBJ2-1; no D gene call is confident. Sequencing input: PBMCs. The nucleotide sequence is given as TGTGCCAGCAGTTCCCGAGACTACAATGAGCAGTTCTTC. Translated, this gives CASSSRDYNEQFF.